One and the same sample provided the 5 T cell receptor beta chains below, sequenced in a study of vaccination effects on CD4 cells after COVID-19. These receptors' antigens are unknown. The data were produced by immunoSEQ multiplex PCR, yet TCRdb's version contains in-frame clones alone and is incomplete. The sample records around 35,000 clones, 65% to 80% being singletons. Culture proceeded for 10 days, and CD4+ T cells were then isolated. This specimen consisted of CD4+ T cells from PBMCs cultured without peptide, obtained before COVID-19 vaccination. The receptors were gathered from a human donor who received a COVID-19 vaccine.

V and J are TRBV7-2 and TRBJ2-1, with 8 nucleotides matching TRBD2. With V trimmed by 3 bases and J by 4 bases, 2 bases remained unmatched. The germline V gene encodes CDR1 SGHTA and CDR2 FQGNSA. The CDR3 is made up of 14 amino acids. CDR3 sequence: CASSLASGYNEQFF. The CDR3 DNA sequence: TGTGCCAGCAGCTTGGCTAGCGGGTACAATGAGCAGTTCTTC.

CDR3 sequence: CASSQEVRDRGSPHYGYTF. The DNA for the CDR3 is TGTGCCAGCAGCCAAGAAGTAAGAGATCGGGGCTCGCCTCACTATGGCTACACCTTC. The rearrangement joins TRBV3-1 (or the pseudogene TRBV3-2) to TRBJ1-2; TRBD1 might be the D (5 bases). Trimming pared 0 bases from V and 3 bases from J, leaving 23 bases between. CDR1 is LGHDT, CDR2 YNNKEL, per germline (reference sequence). This CDR3 spans 19 amino acids.

There are a few counts of this clone. The genes are TRBV3-1 (or the pseudogene TRBV3-2) and TRBJ1-3; unclear D gene. This CDR3 has 13 amino acids. Looked up from germline, CDR1 is LGHDT and CDR2 is YNNKEL (reference sequence). The V and J ends lost 2 bases and 2 bases respectively, with 4 bases between them. In DNA form, the CDR3 reads TGTGCCAGCAGCCAAACAGCTGGAAACACCATATATTTT. It encodes CASSQTAGNTIYF.

This clone came up once. J is TRBJ2-5 and V is TRBV7-2; TRBD2 matches 10 bases. The CDR3 is 19 amino acids. Losses at the gene ends were 2 bases for V and 0 bases for J; bases not matched to a gene: 12. From germline, CDR1 is SGHTA and CDR2 FQGNSA. The CDR3 DNA sequence: TGTGCCAGCAGCTTATTAAGCCAAAGCGGGGGGGCGTACCAAGAGACCCAGTACTTC. Translating it yields CASSLLSQSGGAYQETQYF.

The chain links TRBV2 to TRBJ1-2; D is ambiguous. The CDR3 sequence is 14 residues long. The germline V gene encodes CDR1 SNHLY and CDR2 FYNNEI. Trimming removed 6 bases from V and 0 bases from J, with 11 bases in between. CDR3 amino acids: CASRVPEANYGYTF. In nucleotides, the CDR3 is TGTGCCAGCAGGGTGCCGGAAGCTAACTATGGCTACACCTTC.